The T cell receptor beta chain under discussion was sequenced for a study of CD8+CD57+ T cells in acquired aplastic anemia. CDR3 length: 15 amino acids. The V and J ends lost 7 bases and 0 bases respectively, with 14 bases between them. The V gene's germline CDR1 is LGHNA and CDR2 YNFKEQ. The template for TCR beta VDJ and CDR3 sequence profiling was genomic DNA. In TCRdb, the reads were re-called with MiXCR into one record per CDR3 protein. The sample yields some 140,000 distinct CDR3 sequences, about 50% seen once. Selection for sequencing was limited to patients who had shown CD8+CD57+ cell expansion by flow cytometry. This clonotype has a handful of counts. This may stem from a read error, because a much larger clone lies one nucleotide away. The CDR3 does not end in the conserved phenylalanine or tryptophan, so this is likely a read error.

The rearrangement joins TRBV4-2 to TRBJ2-3; TRBD1 is a possible D gene (5 bases). Sequencing was performed on sorted CD4+, CD8+, or CD8+CD57+ T cells (not recorded which) from PBMCs. This sequence was found in a human donor with aplastic anemia. The CDR3 loop is CASNHQGWSTDTQYS. The CDR3 DNA reads TGTGCCAGCAACCATCAGGGATGGAGCACAGATACGCAGTATTCT.